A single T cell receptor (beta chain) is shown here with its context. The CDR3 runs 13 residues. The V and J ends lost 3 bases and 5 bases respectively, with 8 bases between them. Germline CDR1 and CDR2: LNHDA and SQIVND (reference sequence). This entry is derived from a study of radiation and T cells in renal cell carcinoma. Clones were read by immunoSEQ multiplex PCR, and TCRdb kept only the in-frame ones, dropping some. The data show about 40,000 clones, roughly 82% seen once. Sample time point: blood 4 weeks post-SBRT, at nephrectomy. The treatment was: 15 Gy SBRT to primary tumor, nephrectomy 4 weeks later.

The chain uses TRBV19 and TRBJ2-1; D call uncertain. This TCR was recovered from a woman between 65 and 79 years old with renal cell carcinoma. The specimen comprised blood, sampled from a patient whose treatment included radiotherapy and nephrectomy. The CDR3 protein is CASSIGQDNEQFF. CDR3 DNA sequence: TGTGCCAGTAGTATTGGGCAGGACAATGAGCAGTTCTTC.